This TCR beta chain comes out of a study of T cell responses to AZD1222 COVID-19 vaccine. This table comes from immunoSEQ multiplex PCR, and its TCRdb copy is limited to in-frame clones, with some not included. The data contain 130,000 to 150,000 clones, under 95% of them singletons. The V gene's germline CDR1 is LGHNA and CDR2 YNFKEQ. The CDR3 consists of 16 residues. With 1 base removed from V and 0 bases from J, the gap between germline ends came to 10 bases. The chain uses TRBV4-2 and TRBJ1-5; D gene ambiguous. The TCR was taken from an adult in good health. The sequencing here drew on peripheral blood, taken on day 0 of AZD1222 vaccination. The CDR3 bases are TGTGCCAGCAGCCAAGCGGGCCGATATAGCAATCAGCCCCAGCATTTT. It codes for CASSQAGRYSNQPQHF.